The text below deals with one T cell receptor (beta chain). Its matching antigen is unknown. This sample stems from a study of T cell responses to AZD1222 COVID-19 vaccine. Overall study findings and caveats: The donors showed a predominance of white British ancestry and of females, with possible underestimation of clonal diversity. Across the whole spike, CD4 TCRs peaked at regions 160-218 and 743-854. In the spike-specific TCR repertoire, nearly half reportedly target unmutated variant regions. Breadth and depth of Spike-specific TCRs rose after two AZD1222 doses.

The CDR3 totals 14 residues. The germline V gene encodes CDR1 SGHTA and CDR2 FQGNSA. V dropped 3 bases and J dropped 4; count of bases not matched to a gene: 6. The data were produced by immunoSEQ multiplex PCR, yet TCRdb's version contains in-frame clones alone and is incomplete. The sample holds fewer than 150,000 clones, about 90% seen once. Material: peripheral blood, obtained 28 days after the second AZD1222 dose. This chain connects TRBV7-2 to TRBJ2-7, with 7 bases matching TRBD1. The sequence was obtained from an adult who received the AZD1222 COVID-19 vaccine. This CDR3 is CASSLSTGPYEQYV. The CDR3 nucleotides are TGTGCCAGCAGCTTGTCGACAGGGCCATACGAGCAGTACGTC.